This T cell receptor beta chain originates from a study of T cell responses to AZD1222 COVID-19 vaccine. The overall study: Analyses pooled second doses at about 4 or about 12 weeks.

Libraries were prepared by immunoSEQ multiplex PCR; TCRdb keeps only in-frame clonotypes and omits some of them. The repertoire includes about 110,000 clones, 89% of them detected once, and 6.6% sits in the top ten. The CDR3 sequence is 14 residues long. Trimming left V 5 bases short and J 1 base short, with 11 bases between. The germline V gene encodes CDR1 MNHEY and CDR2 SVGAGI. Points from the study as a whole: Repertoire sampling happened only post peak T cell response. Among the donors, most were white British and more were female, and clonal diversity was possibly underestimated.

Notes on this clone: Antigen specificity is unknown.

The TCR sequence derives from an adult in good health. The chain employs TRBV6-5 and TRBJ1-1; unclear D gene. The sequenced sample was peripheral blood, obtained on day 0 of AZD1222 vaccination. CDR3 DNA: TGTGCCAGCAGTAACCCACTGGGGAACACTGAAGCTTTCTTT. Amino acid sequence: CASSNPLGNTEAFF.